This TCR beta chain was recorded in a study of blood T cell repertoires in COVID-19. Across the study: Nucleic acid was either cDNA or gDNA, and it came from T cells, B-cell-depleted T cells, or PBMCs.

Per the original methods: Amplified reference gene primers provided the basis for estimating nucleated cell counts. Only in-frame clones appear in the TCRdb table, and some are missing; sequencing was by immunoSEQ multiplex PCR. V, J and clone size are taken as reported in that table, and D and trimming were inferred from the DNA itself. Among approximately 90,000 clones, about nine tenths were seen once, and the ten largest hold 8% to 9.5%. The CDR3 loop spans 15 amino acids. CDR1 SEHNR and CDR2 FQNEAQ come from the germline V gene (reference sequence). V shed 1 base and J 5 bases; nucleotides not matched to a gene: 5.

Input material: peripheral blood. This TCR was recovered from a man over 45 with acute or convalescent COVID-19. This chain links TRBV7-9 with TRBJ1-1; TRBD1 aligns across 9 bases. CDR3 sequence reads: CASSLGDRDMTEAFF. CDR3 nucleotides: TGTGCCAGCAGCTTAGGGGACAGGGATATGACTGAAGCTTTCTTT.